The 23 T cell receptor beta chains listed next were all sequenced from one sample in a study of Ad26.COV2.S vaccination and SARS-CoV-2 variants. Specified treatment: around 19 received Ad26.COV2.S at low or high dose, single or two shots; about five received placebo; per-sample allocation not given. The samples were gathered on day 63 after the first injection of vaccine or placebo. Measured with immunoSEQ multiplex PCR; TCRdb has only the in-frame clones, and not every one. Of around 320,000 clones in the sample, roughly 84% were seen once. The specimen was peripheral blood, collected in a trial of Ad26.COV2.S vaccine versus placebo. The receptor source for this set is a person between 18 and 65 years old who received the Ad26.COV2.S COVID-19 vaccine or a placebo.

V is TRBV7-3 and J is TRBJ2-1; D is uncertain. Per the germline V gene, CDR1 is SGHTA and CDR2 is FQGTGA. The CDR3 spans 13 residues. With 5 bases removed from V and 5 bases from J, the gap between germline ends came to 10 bases. The CDR3 DNA is TGTGCCAGCAGCCCTGGACCGAACAATGAGCAGTTCTTC. Protein product: CASSPGPNNEQFF.

The CDR3 region is CASSLSTGFSGANVLTF. The DNA of the CDR3 is TGTGCCAGCAGCTTGTCTACAGGCTTCTCTGGGGCCAACGTCCTGACTTTC. V and J are TRBV5-5 and TRBJ2-6; TRBD1 is a possible D gene (5 bases). This CDR3 spans 17 amino acids. V lost 1 base to trimming and J lost 0 bases, with 11 bases between them. The germline CDR1 and CDR2 sequences are SGHKS and YYEKEE (reference sequence).

CDR3 loop: CASSQSGGAHEQFF. The CDR3 DNA reads TGTGCCAGCAGCCAGAGCGGGGGGGCACATGAGCAGTTCTTC. The V gene is TRBV7-3, the J gene TRBJ2-1, with TRBD2 identical over 10 bases. V shed 5 bases and J 8 bases; nucleotides not matched to a gene: 6. The CDR3 is 14 amino acids. Germline V gene data show CDR1 as SGHTA and CDR2 as FQGTGA.

The V and J genes are TRBV5-1 and TRBJ1-4; the D gene is possibly TRBD1 (5 bases). The V and J ends lost 4 bases and 0 bases respectively, with 13 bases between them. Germline CDR1 SGHRS, CDR2 YFSETQ. The CDR3 has 16 residues. CDR3 nucleotides: TGCGCCAGCAGCCGCCCAGAGGGACCAACTAATGAAAAACTGTTTTTT. Translation: CASSRPEGPTNEKLFF.

This clone was observed once. The chain links TRBV10-3 to TRBJ1-1; TRBD1 aligns across 11 bases. CDR1 and CDR2 (germline): ENHRY, SYGVKD. CDR3 length: 16 amino acids. J lost 0 bases, V lost 6 bases, and 6 bases had no gene match. DNA of the CDR3: TGTGCCATCAGGGGACAGGGGGTTTTCGTGAACACTGAAGCTTTCTTT. This sequence encodes CAIRGQGVFVNTEAFF.

The chain employs TRBV2 and TRBJ1-2; 7 bases map to TRBD1. The ends lost 7 bases at V and 8 bases at J; junction bases unmatched: 16. The CDR3 spans 15 residues. Germline CDR1 reads SNHLY; CDR2 reads FYNNEI. CDR3 in DNA: TGTGCCAGCACCATCTCACCAGGGGGGCTGAAGGGCTACACCTTC. This gives the protein CASTISPGGLKGYTF. The whole variable domain, remainder taken from reference TRBV2 and TRBJ1-2, is EPEVTQTPSHQVTQMGQEVILRCVPISNHLYFYWYRQILGQKVEFLVSFYNNEISEKSEIFDDQFSVERPDGSNFTLKIRSTKLEDSAMYFCASTISPGGLKGYTFGSGTRLTVV.

The chain couples TRBV30 to TRBJ1-2; D is possibly TRBD1 (5 bases). CDR1 GTSNPN and CDR2 SVGIG come from the germline V gene (reference sequence). Trimming shortened V by 0 bases and J by 7 bases, and 12 bases separated the two germline ends. This CDR3 spans 13 amino acids. The CDR3: CAWSVQAGVGYTF. The CDR3 nucleotides are TGTGCCTGGAGTGTACAGGCTGGGGTTGGCTACACCTTC. The full variable domain, its missing parts supplied by reference TRBV30 and TRBJ1-2, is SQTIHQWPATLVQPVGSPLSLECTVEGTSNPNLYWYRQAAGRGLQLLFYSVGIGQISSEVPQNLSASRPQDRQFILSSKKLLLSDSGFYLCAWSVQAGVGYTFGSGTRLTVV.

V and J are TRBV6-5 and TRBJ1-2, with a tentative D call TRBD1 (5 bases). The V gene's germline CDR1 is MNHEY and CDR2 SVGAGI. The length of the CDR3 is 15 residues. V lost 8 bases and J 4 bases, leaving 20 bases between the germline ends. CDR3: CASRGGDSSGYGYTF. The CDR3 region has the DNA TGTGCCAGCCGGGGGGGGGACTCCTCTGGCTATGGCTACACCTTC.

This clone has only a few counts. This sequence joins TRBV29-1 and TRBJ2-2; D is perhaps TRBD1 or TRBD2 (5 bases each). Germline V gene sequence: CDR1 SQVTM, CDR2 ANQGSEA. The CDR3 sequence is 14 residues long. V was shortened by 5 bases and J by 1 base, with 11 bases between the two germline ends. The CDR3 loop is CSVKGTVNTGELFF. CDR3 bases: TGCAGCGTTAAGGGGACGGTGAACACCGGGGAGCTGTTTTTT.

J is TRBJ2-7 and V is TRBV6-2 or TRBV6-3; no definite D call. CDR1 is MNHEY, CDR2 SVGEGT, per germline. V was trimmed by 6 bases and J by 3 bases, leaving 9 bases between them. The CDR3 has 12 amino acids. The CDR3 sequence is CASSPTDYEQYF. CDR3 DNA sequence: TGTGCCAGCAGCCCGACGGACTACGAGCAGTACTTC.

This chain connects TRBV5-8 to TRBJ2-1; 10 positions match TRBD1. The junction had 2 bases not matched to a gene; V was cut back by 4 bases and J by 4 bases. The CDR3 runs to 14 residues. Germline CDR1 reads SGHTS; CDR2 reads YDEGEE. In nucleotides, the CDR3 is TGTGCCAGCAGCAGACAGGGGGCATACAATGAGCAGTTCTTC. Translation gives CASSRQGAYNEQFF.

The chain joins TRBV11-2 to TRBJ1-2; D unresolved. The CDR3 has 15 residues. V lost 1 base, J lost 1 base, and 10 bases lay in between. Germline lookup yields CDR1 SGHAT and CDR2 FQNNGV. The CDR3 loop reads CASSLASRHNYGYTF. The CDR3, as DNA: TGTGCCAGCAGCTTAGCCAGCAGGCATAACTATGGCTACACCTTC.

The chain links TRBV9 to TRBJ2-6; D is unresolved. CDR1 is SGDLS, CDR2 YYNGEE, per germline. V dropped 2 bases and J dropped 3 bases, with 3 bases sitting between them. The CDR3 sequence is 13 residues long. This chain's CDR3 is CASSVFGANVLTF. The CDR3 nucleotides read TGTGCCAGCAGCGTGTTTGGGGCCAACGTCCTGACTTTC.

CDR3 sequence: CAISSEGATEAFF. CDR3 nucleotide sequence: TGTGCCATCAGTTCTGAGGGGGCGACTGAAGCTTTCTTT. The rearrangement links TRBV10-3 to TRBJ1-1; 7 positions agree with TRBD1. The germline V gene encodes CDR1 ENHRY and CDR2 SYGVKD. V shed 5 bases, J shed 5 bases, and the junction held 5 bases outside the gene matches. The length of the CDR3 is 13 residues.

The chain is built from TRBV23-1 and TRBJ1-3, with unresolved D. TRBV23-1 is an open reading frame whose function is uncertain. This CDR3 contains 14 residues. Trimming took 9 bases from V and 8 from J, leaving 20 bases between them. The chain's CDR3 is CARRTSVREDTIYF. CDR3 nucleotide sequence: TGCGCCAGAAGGACTTCAGTCAGAGAGGACACCATATATTTT.

This chain links TRBV6-5 with TRBJ2-1, with D perhaps TRBD1 or TRBD2 (5 bases each). V was trimmed by 0 bases and J by 7 bases, leaving 13 bases between them. The CDR3 contains 15 residues. Looked up from germline, CDR1 is MNHEY and CDR2 is SVGAGI. This CDR3 is CASSYSRGSWNEQFF. DNA of the CDR3: TGTGCCAGCAGTTACTCGAGGGGTTCGTGGAATGAGCAGTTCTTC.

The chain recombines TRBV7-8 with TRBJ1-5; D not resolved. The CDR3 is 17 amino acids. The germline V and J ends were trimmed by 5 bases and 2 bases, with 19 bases remaining between them. Per the germline V gene, CDR1 is SGHVS and CDR2 is FQNEAQ. The CDR3 DNA sequence: TGTGCCAGCAGCCCCCGTATCGGGGTAGGAGGCAATCAGCCCCAGCATTTT. Translating it yields CASSPRIGVGGNQPQHF.

V gene TRBV7-2 combines with J gene TRBJ2-2, with 9 bases lining up with TRBD2. From germline, CDR1 is SGHTA and CDR2 FQGNSA. The CDR3 is 16 amino acids. J gave up 4 bases and V 2 bases, and 5 bases lay outside the gene matches. CDR3 nucleotides: TGTGCCAGCAGCTTAAGCGGGGGGCCTAGCACCGGGGAGCTGTTTTTT. It yields the protein CASSLSGGPSTGELFF.

The chain combines TRBV30 with TRBJ1-6; TRBD1 agrees at 10 bases. The trim removed 4 bases at V and 3 bases at J, leaving 3 bases unmatched. Germline V gene data show CDR1 as GTSNPN and CDR2 as SVGIG (reference sequence). The CDR3 spans 15 residues. The chain's CDR3 is CAWTTGGSYNSPLHF. The CDR3 DNA is TGTGCCTGGACGACAGGGGGCAGCTATAATTCACCCCTCCACTTT.

The CDR3 sequence: CASSLEGQGVENTEAFF. CDR3 sequence (DNA): TGTGCCAGCAGCTTAGAGGGACAGGGGGTGGAGAACACTGAAGCTTTCTTT. The chain combines TRBV11-3 with TRBJ1-1; 11 positions match TRBD1. CDR1 is SGHNT, CDR2 YENEEA, per germline. This CDR3 has 17 amino acids. Losses at the gene ends were 0 bases for V and 1 base for J; bases not matched to a gene: 4.

V usage is TRBV7-6 and J usage is TRBJ2-1; 9 nucleotides align to TRBD2. CDR1 is SGHVS and CDR2 is FNYEAQ in the germline V gene. The junction had 4 bases not matched to a gene; V was cut back by 2 bases and J by 2 bases. CDR3 size: 16 residues. The CDR3 is CASSLRRGGAYNEQFF. The CDR3 coding sequence is TGTGCCAGCAGCTTAAGGCGGGGGGGCGCCTACAATGAGCAGTTCTTC.

J is TRBJ2-7 and V is TRBV27; D ambiguous. The germline V and J ends were trimmed by 3 bases and 0 bases, with 12 bases remaining between them. The CDR3 has 15 residues. Germline CDR1 and CDR2: MNHEY and SMNVEV (reference sequence). In DNA form, the CDR3 reads TGTGCCAGCAGTTTGGGCCGGATAAGCTCCTACGAGCAGTACTTC. It codes for CASSLGRISSYEQYF.

The genes are TRBV9 and TRBJ2-7, with a weak D call TRBD1 (5 bases). The CDR3 is 14 residues long. Between the trimmed V and J ends, which lost 0 bases and 7 bases, there was a span of 14 bases. Germline lookup yields CDR1 SGDLS and CDR2 YYNGEE. In nucleotides, the CDR3 is TGTGCCAGCAGCGTAGCGAGGACACCCAGGGAGCAGTACTTC. Encoded protein: CASSVARTPREQYF.